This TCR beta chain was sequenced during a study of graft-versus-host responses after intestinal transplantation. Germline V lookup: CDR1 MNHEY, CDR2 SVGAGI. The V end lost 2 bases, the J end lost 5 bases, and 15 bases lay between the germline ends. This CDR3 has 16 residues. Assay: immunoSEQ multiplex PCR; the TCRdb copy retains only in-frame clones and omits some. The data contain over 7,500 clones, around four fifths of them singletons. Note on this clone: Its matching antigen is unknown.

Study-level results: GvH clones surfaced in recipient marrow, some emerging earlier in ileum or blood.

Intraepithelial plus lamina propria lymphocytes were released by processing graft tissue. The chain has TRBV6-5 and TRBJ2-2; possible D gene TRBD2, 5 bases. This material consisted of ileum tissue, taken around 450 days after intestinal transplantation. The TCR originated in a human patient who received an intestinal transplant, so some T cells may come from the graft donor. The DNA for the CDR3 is TGTGCCAGCAGTTACCAGGACTGGGTTGGAACCGGGGAGCTGTTTTTT. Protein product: CASSYQDWVGTGELFF.